These 25 T cell receptor beta chains originate from one sample sequenced in a study of OX40 agonist ivuxolimab in advanced cancers. Method: immunoSEQ multiplex PCR; TCRdb's copy keeps in-frame clones and lacks some. The repertoire holds approximately 58,000 clones, with 70% to 90% as singletons. Sample: CD4+ or CD8+ T cells sorted from blood, taken in a trial of the OX40 agonist ivuxolimab. These receptors all stem from an adult with an advanced solid tumor such as melanoma, head and neck, liver or kidney cancer.

The chain joins TRBV28 to TRBJ2-1, with 7 bases aligning to TRBD1. The germline gives CDR1 MDHEN, CDR2 SYDVKM. The CDR3 totals 13 residues. V shed 6 bases, J shed 5 bases, and the junction held 4 bases outside the gene matches. CDR3 protein: CASRLGQNNEQFF. The CDR3 nucleotides are TGTGCCAGCAGACTGGGACAGAACAATGAGCAGTTCTTC.

This clone came up a few times. In DNA, the CDR3 is TGTGCCAGCTCACCAGGAGCCAGGGAGGAGACCCAGTACTTC. Protein sequence: CASSPGAREETQYF. V is TRBV18 and J is TRBJ2-5; D assignment may be TRBD1 or TRBD2 (5 bases each). CDR1 is KGHSH and CDR2 is LQKENI in the germline V gene. The length of the CDR3 is 14 residues. V lost 2 bases, J lost 5 bases, and 12 bases lay in between. The full variable domain, completed using reference TRBV18 and TRBJ2-5, is NAGVMQNPRHLVRRRGQEARLRCSPMKGHSHVYWYRQLPEEGLKFMVYLQKENIIDESGMPKERFSAEFPKEGPSILRIQQVVRGDSAAYFCASSPGAREETQYFGPGTRLLVL.

This clone appeared once. One junction end disagrees with the germline gene, perhaps due to a read error. The rearrangement joins TRBV11-2 to TRBJ2-1; a possible D gene is TRBD2 (6 bases). Germline lookup yields CDR1 SGHAT and CDR2 FQNNGV. The CDR3 sequence is 13 residues long. The CDR3 DNA is TGTGCCAGCAGCTTAGTAAACGAGCGGGCATTGATCTTC. It codes for CASSLVNERALIF.

The chain couples TRBV11-3 to TRBJ2-7; TRBD2 is a possible D gene (6 bases). The CDR3 is made up of 15 amino acids. The germline V gene has CDR1 SGHNT and CDR2 YENEEA. The V end lost 4 bases, the J end lost 2 bases, and 15 bases lay between the germline ends. CDR3 sequence: CASSSAPGRTYEQYF. Written as DNA, the CDR3 is TGTGCCAGCAGCTCCGCCCCAGGGAGGACCTACGAGCAGTACTTC.

The CDR3: CASSKGVDTIYF. In DNA, the CDR3 is TGTGCCAGCAGTAAGGGGGTAGACACCATATATTTT. The chain couples TRBV9 to TRBJ1-3; D might be TRBD1 (6 bases). The germline gives CDR1 SGDLS, CDR2 YYNGEE. The CDR3 length is 12 residues. Trimming took 5 bases from V and 8 from J, leaving 11 bases between them.

This chain joins TRBV11-2 and TRBJ2-1; D not resolved. This CDR3 comprises 12 residues. The germline V gene encodes CDR1 SGHAT and CDR2 FQNNGV. Between the trimmed V and J ends, which lost 3 bases and 15 bases, there was a span of 15 bases. The CDR3 DNA reads as TGTGCCAGCAGCTTTTCCGGGCAGGAACGGTTCTTC. Translated, it gives CASSFSGQERFF.

The chain employs TRBV27 and TRBJ2-3, with 7 bases identical to TRBD2. V shed 4 bases, J shed 14 bases, and the junction held 9 bases outside the gene matches. The CDR3 sequence is 12 residues long. CDR1 is MNHEY, CDR2 SMNVEV, per germline (reference sequence). Here the CDR3 DNA reads TGTGCCAGCAGTTCCAGCGGGACGGATCGGTATTTT. This translates into CASSSSGTDRYF.

The chain is built from TRBV21-1 and TRBJ2-3; the table assigns TRBD2, which was not confirmed against the DNA. TRBV21-1 is marked as a pseudogene. The CDR3 sequence is 15 residues long. The CDR3 bases are TGTGCCAAAAGACTAGCGGGACCCATCACAGATACGCAGTATTTT. It codes for CAKRLAGPITDTQYF.

The V gene is TRBV27, the J gene TRBJ2-1; 7 bases are a match to TRBD1. The germline V gene has CDR1 MNHEY and CDR2 SMNVEV (reference sequence). The CDR3 has 15 residues. The V segment lost 7 bases and the J segment 4 bases; nucleotides outside the gene matches: 10. The CDR3 loop reads CASIPQDRLYNEQFF. The CDR3 coding sequence is TGTGCCAGCATCCCCCAGGACAGGTTGTACAATGAGCAGTTCTTC.

This chain uses TRBV2 with TRBJ2-7; the match to TRBD2 covers 9 bases. J gave up 4 bases and V 1 base, and 5 bases lay outside the gene matches. The CDR3 loop spans 15 amino acids. The germline V gene encodes CDR1 SNHLY and CDR2 FYNNEI. The CDR3: CASSEEGGRGYEQYF. CDR3 DNA sequence: TGTGCCAGCAGTGAAGAAGGCGGGAGGGGTTACGAGCAGTACTTC.

The gene calls are TRBV2 and TRBJ1-4; D gene uncertain. The V end lost 8 bases, the J end lost 0 bases, and 10 bases lay between the germline ends. The germline gives CDR1 SNHLY, CDR2 FYNNEI. The CDR3 has 14 amino acids. The CDR3 loop reads CASGREATNEKLFF. The CDR3 DNA sequence: TGTGCCAGCGGGAGGGAGGCAACTAATGAAAAACTGTTTTTT.

The V gene is TRBV4-3, the J gene TRBJ2-2; D could derive from TRBD1 or TRBD2 (6 bases each). The CDR3 is made up of 12 amino acids. The germline V gene has CDR1 LGHNA and CDR2 YSLEER. Trimming took off 6 bases at V and 6 bases at J, with 8 bases between the two ends. CDR3 protein: CASREGAGELFF. CDR3 DNA sequence: TGCGCCAGCAGGGAGGGGGCCGGGGAGCTGTTTTTT.

With regard to this clone: Distinct nucleotide sequences in the sample also encode this CDR3. V is TRBV5-4 and J is TRBJ1-1; the D is unclear. Trimming took 0 bases from V and 1 from J, leaving 4 bases between them. Germline V CDR1 and CDR2: SGHNT, YYREEE (reference sequence). The CDR3 runs to 13 residues. The CDR3 coding sequence is TGTGCCAGCAGCTTGGACAGGAACACTGAAGCTTTCTTT. This codes for CASSLDRNTEAFF.

This sequence joins TRBV28 and TRBJ2-7, with a weak D call TRBD2 (5 bases). The CDR3 runs 15 residues. Germline CDR1 reads MDHEN; CDR2 reads SYDVKM. Trimming removed 8 bases at V and 1 base at J, with 18 bases between. CDR3 sequence reads: CASRFRTLVSYEQYF. The CDR3 nucleotides read TGTGCCAGCCGGTTCCGGACTCTAGTGTCCTACGAGCAGTACTTC.

The chain employs TRBV10-3 and TRBJ2-7, with 8 bases matching TRBD2. Germline-derived CDR1 and CDR2 are ENHRY and SYGVKD. This CDR3 is 14 amino acids long. J was trimmed by 5 bases and V by 6 bases; bases with no gene match: 9. CDR3 sequence reads: CAIRRAGVYHEQYF. CDR3 DNA: TGTGCCATCAGGCGAGCGGGAGTCTACCACGAGCAGTACTTC.

This clone was seen more than once but under ten times. The chain recombines TRBV7-9 with TRBJ1-2; the match to TRBD1 covers 7 bases. The CDR3 extends over 15 amino acids. With 0 bases clipped from V and 8 bases from J, the junction kept 9 bases outside the gene matches. Germline V CDR1 and CDR2: SEHNR, FQNEAQ (reference sequence). Here the CDR3 DNA reads TGTGCCAGCAGCTTAGCGACGACAGGGCTAGAGGGCTACACCTTC. Protein product: CASSLATTGLEGYTF.

The chain recombines TRBV11-3 with TRBJ1-6, with TRBD1 identical over 10 bases. Germline lookup yields CDR1 SGHNT and CDR2 YENEEA. V shed 4 bases, J shed 10 bases, and the junction held 7 bases outside the gene matches. The CDR3 runs 15 residues. CDR3 DNA: TGTGCCAGCAGCTATGAGACAGGGGGCATGTCACCCCTCCACTTT. Protein sequence: CASSYETGGMSPLHF.

This clone was seen more than once but under ten times. The chain couples TRBV5-1 to TRBJ2-7; D is perhaps TRBD2 (6 bases). The CDR3 is made up of 15 amino acids. Per germline, CDR1 SGHRS and CDR2 YFSETQ. The V gene lost 5 bases and the J gene lost 0 bases, with 15 bases spanning the gap. The CDR3 DNA sequence: TGCGCCAGCAGAAACTCCCGGGACTTCTCCTACGAGCAGTACTTC. Translation gives CASRNSRDFSYEQYF.

V usage is TRBV7-9 and J usage is TRBJ2-7, with a possible D match to TRBD2 (5 bases). The germline V and J ends were trimmed by 10 bases and 2 bases, with 15 bases remaining between them. Germline V gives CDR1 SEHNR, CDR2 FQNEAQ (reference sequence). The CDR3 length is 13 residues. In nucleotides, the CDR3 is TGTGCCATATACCGGGAAAGAACCTACGAGCAGTACTTC. Its translation: CAIYRERTYEQYF.

The chain employs TRBV13 and TRBJ1-1, with D tentatively TRBD1 (5 bases). CDR1 PRHDT and CDR2 FYEKMQ come from the germline V gene (reference sequence). Trimming shortened V by 0 bases and J by 10 bases, and 15 bases separated the two germline ends. This CDR3 region has 14 residues. The CDR3 loop is CASSLGSQGRGAFF. The CDR3, as DNA: TGTGCCAGCAGCTTAGGGTCCCAGGGTCGCGGAGCTTTCTTT.

The CDR3 DNA follows: TGTGCCAGCAGTCCCAACCCCTACGAGCAGTACTTC. Its protein product is CASSPNPYEQYF. The chain uses TRBV7-9 and TRBJ2-7; D call uncertain. Per germline, CDR1 SEHNR and CDR2 FQNEAQ (reference sequence). The CDR3 is made up of 12 amino acids. Deletions cut 6 bases from V and 2 bases from J, with 8 bases between.

The chain joins TRBV5-1 to TRBJ2-5; 12 bases map to TRBD1. V lost 7 bases, J lost 4 bases, and 8 bases stayed unmatched. The CDR3 contains 15 residues. The germline gives CDR1 SGHRS, CDR2 YFSETQ. The CDR3 sequence is CASALGQGAGETQYF. CDR3 nucleotide sequence: TGCGCCAGCGCCCTGGGACAGGGGGCCGGAGAGACCCAGTACTTC.

This clone was observed a few times. V and J are TRBV2 and TRBJ1-2, with TRBD1 identical over 8 bases. Germline assignment: CDR1 SNHLY and CDR2 FYNNEI. CDR3 length equals 15 residues. V shed 6 bases, J shed 6 bases, and the junction held 12 bases outside the gene matches. CDR3 sequence (DNA): TGTGCCAGCAGCAACCAACAGGGGGTTGTTGATGGCTACACCTTC. Protein sequence: CASSNQQGVVDGYTF.

J is TRBJ2-6 and V is TRBV5-1; 12 bases line up with TRBD2. V lost 0 bases to trimming and J lost 1 base; unmatched junction nucleotides: 5. Per the germline V gene, CDR1 is SGHRS and CDR2 is YFSETQ. The CDR3 runs to 19 residues. The CDR3, as DNA: TGCGCCAGCAGCTTGGCCCTAGCGGGAGGGCTTTCTGGGGCCAACGTCCTGACTTTC. It specifies CASSLALAGGLSGANVLTF.

The chain recombines TRBV28 with TRBJ2-5; 8 nucleotides match TRBD2. TRBJ2-7 explains the end of the DNA better; the J call may be wrong. The length of the CDR3 is 14 residues. From germline, CDR1 is MDHEN and CDR2 SYDVKM. The CDR3 here is CASRLAGNSYEQYF. CDR3 in DNA: TGTGCCAGCAGGTTAGCGGGAAATAGCTACGAGCAGTACTTC.